This T cell receptor beta chain was identified in a study of T cell repertoires in cytomegalovirus infection. Study summary: A matching HLA type, together with CMV infection, was signaled by public TCR beta signatures.

Study conclusions and caveats: Predominance within the ex vivo response was attributable to HLA-C-restricted CMV-specific TCR beta clonotypes. Summed frequency of shared TCR beta families picked out CMV carriers who also had the relevant HLA.

This CDR3 has 16 amino acids. Germline CDR1 is SEHNR and CDR2 is FQNEAQ (reference sequence). With 6 bases clipped from V and 7 bases from J, the junction kept 14 bases outside the gene matches. This clonotype was counted many times. Its target is unknown. TCRdb itself ran the reads through MiXCR, one entry per CDR3 protein. The table records around 210,000 distinct CDR3 sequences, 6.5% of them present only once. This TCR came from a human donor in good health (CMV status not recorded). Some clones in this sample may be carry-over from other donors' samples. The sample taken for sequencing was PBMCs. The genes are TRBV7-9 and TRBJ2-5, with TRBD1 matching over 10 bases. The CDR3 sequence is CASSFQTGGEKVTQYF. As DNA, the CDR3 is TGTGCCAGCAGTTTCCAGACAGGGGGCGAAAAGGTGACCCAGTACTTC.